The rows below give T cell receptor beta chains drawn from one sample of a study of Ad26.COV2.S vaccination and SARS-CoV-2 variants. Profiling relied on immunoSEQ multiplex PCR, and the TCRdb table lists in-frame clones only, not all of them. The sample comprises over 110,000 clones, more than 80% of which are singletons, and more than 4.5% rests with the top ten. The sequencing here drew on peripheral blood, taken after recovery from COVID-19. The receptors derive from a human donor who had recovered from COVID-19. The CDR3 runs from the conserved cysteine through the conserved F or W. Fields, in order: D gene, J gene, clone size, V gene, CDR3 DNA, CDR3 protein. D genes are given only for firm matches. The size entry is marked missing in some rows and otherwise reads once, few, many or a size class.

TRBD1 TRBJ2-2 - TRBV4-2 TGTGCCAGCAGCCAATTAGGGGGACAGGGAGGTGGTACCGGGGAGCTGTTTTTT CASSQLGGQGGGTGELFF
- TRBJ1-5 few TRBV19 TGTGCCAGTGATAGTCAGGGGAATCAGCCCCAGCATTTT CASDSQGNQPQHF
- TRBJ1-4 - TRBV4-3 TGCGCCAGCAGCCAAGATAAGGGGAGTAATGAAAAACTGTTTTTT CASSQDKGSNEKLFF
- TRBJ2-7 - TRBV24-1 TGTGCCACCAGTTGGAAGGAAACCTACGAGCAGTACTTC CATSWKETYEQYF
TRBD2 TRBJ2-3 - TRBV28 TGTGCCAGCAGTACCCGGGGGGAGAAGAGCACAGATACGCAGTATTTT CASSTRGEKSTDTQYF
TRBD2 TRBJ2-2 - TRBV5-1 TGCGCCAGCAGCCACGGACTAGCGGTGAACACCGGGGAGCTGTTTTTT CASSHGLAVNTGELFF
- TRBJ2-1 - TRBV11-2 TGTGCCAGCAGCTTAGCGGCCCTCAATGAGCAGTTCTTC CASSLAALNEQFF
TRBD1 TRBJ1-5 few TRBV4-1 TGCGCCAGCAGCCAAGATGGGACAGGGGATCAGCCCCAGCATTTT CASSQDGTGDQPQHF
- TRBJ2-1 - TRBV6-6 TGTGCCAGCAGTTACGATGACCATGAGCAGTTCTTC CASSYDDHEQFF
- TRBJ1-1 few TRBV10-1 TGCGCCAGCAGTGAGGGGGGAGCTATGGCCACTGAAGCTTTCTTT CASSEGGAMATEAFF
TRBD1 TRBJ1-4 once TRBV7-2 TGTGCCAGCAGCTTGGGGGACAGGTCTATAAATGAAAAACTGTTTTTT CASSLGDRSINEKLFF
TRBD1 TRBJ1-2 - TRBV12-3/TRBV12-4 TGTGCCAGCAGTTGGACAGGGGCCTTAGGCTACACCTTC CASSWTGALGYTF
- TRBJ2-7 - TRBV5-1 TGCGCCAGCAGCTTGGCGGGGAATTCCTACGAGCAGTACTTC CASSLAGNSYEQYF
TRBD1 TRBJ2-3 - TRBV18 TGTGCCAGCTCACCCTGGGACAGCCTCACAGATACGCAGTATTTT CASSPWDSLTDTQYF
- TRBJ2-1 - TRBV2 TGTGCCAGCAGTGAGATGCAGAGCTCCTACAATGAGCAGTTCTTC CASSEMQSSYNEQFF